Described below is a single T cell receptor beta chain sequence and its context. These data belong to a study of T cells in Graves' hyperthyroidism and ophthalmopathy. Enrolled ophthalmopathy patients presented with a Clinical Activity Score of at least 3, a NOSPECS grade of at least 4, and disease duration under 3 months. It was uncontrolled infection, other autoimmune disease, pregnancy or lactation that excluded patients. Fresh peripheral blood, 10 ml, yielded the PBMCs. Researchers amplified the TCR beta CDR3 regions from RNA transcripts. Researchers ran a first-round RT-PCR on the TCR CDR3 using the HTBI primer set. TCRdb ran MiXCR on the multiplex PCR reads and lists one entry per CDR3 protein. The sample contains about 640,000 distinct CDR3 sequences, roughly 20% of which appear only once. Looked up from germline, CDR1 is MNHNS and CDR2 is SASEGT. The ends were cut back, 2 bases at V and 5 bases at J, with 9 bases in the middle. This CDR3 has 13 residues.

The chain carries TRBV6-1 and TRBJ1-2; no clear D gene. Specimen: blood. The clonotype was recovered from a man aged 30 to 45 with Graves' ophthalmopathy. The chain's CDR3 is CASSEWEGYGYTF. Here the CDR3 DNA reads TGTGCCAGCAGTGAATGGGAAGGTTATGGCTACACCTTC.